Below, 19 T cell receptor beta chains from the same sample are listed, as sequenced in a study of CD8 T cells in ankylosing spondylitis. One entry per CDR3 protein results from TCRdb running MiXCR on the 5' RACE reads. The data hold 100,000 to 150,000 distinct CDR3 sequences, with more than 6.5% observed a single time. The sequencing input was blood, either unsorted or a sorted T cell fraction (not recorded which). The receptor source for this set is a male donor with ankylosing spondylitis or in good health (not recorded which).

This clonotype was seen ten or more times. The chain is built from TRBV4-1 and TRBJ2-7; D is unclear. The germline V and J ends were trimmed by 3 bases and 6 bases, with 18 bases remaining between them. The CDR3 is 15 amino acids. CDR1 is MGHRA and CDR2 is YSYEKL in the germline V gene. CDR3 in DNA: TGCGCCAGCAGCCATCCCACCTCGGCAGACCTCGAGCAGTACTTC. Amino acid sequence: CASSHPTSADLEQYF.

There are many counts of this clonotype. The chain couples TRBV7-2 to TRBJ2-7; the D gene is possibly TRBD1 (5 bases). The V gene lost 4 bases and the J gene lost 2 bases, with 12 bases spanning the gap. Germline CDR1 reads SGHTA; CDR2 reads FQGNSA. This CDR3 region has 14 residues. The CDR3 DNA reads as TGTGCCAGCAGCTCCGACAGAACTCCCTACGAGCAGTACTTC. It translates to CASSSDRTPYEQYF. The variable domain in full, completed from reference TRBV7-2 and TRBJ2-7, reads GAGVSQSPSNKVTEKGKDVELRCDPISGHTALYWYRQSLGQGLEFLIYFQGNSAPDKSGLPSDRFSAERTGGSVSTLTIQRTQQEDSAVYLCASSSDRTPYEQYFGPGTRLTVT.

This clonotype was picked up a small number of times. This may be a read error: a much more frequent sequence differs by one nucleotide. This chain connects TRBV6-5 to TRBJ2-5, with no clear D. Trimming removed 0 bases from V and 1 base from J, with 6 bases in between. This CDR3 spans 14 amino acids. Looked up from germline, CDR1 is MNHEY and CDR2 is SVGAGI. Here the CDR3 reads CASSYSPSQETQYF. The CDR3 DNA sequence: TGTGCCAGCAGTTACTCGCCCAGCCAAGAGACCCAGTACTTC.

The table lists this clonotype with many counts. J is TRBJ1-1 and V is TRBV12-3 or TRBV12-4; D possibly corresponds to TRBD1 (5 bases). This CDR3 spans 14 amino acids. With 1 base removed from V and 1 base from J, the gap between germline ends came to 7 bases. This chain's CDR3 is CASSLETENTEAFF. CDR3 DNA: TGTGCCAGCAGTTTAGAGACAGAGAACACTGAAGCTTTCTTT.

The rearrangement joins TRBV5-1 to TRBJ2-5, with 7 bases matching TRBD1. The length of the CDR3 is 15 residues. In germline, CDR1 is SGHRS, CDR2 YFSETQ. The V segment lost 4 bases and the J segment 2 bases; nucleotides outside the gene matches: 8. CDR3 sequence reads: CASSPNRGGQETQYF. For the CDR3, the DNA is TGCGCCAGCAGCCCGAACAGGGGCGGTCAAGAGACCCAGTACTTC.

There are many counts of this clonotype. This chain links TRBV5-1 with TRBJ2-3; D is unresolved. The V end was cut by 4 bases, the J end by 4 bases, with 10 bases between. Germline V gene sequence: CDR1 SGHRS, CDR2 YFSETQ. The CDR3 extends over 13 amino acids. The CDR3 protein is CASSPLAPDTQYF. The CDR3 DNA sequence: TGCGCCAGCAGCCCCCTGGCGCCAGATACGCAGTATTTT.

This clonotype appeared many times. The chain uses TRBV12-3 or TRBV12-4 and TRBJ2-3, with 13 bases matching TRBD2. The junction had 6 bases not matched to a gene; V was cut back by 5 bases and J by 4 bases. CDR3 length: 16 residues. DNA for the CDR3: TGTGCCAGCAGTCTCGGACTAGCGGGGGCCTCAGATACGCAGTATTTT. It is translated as CASSLGLAGASDTQYF.

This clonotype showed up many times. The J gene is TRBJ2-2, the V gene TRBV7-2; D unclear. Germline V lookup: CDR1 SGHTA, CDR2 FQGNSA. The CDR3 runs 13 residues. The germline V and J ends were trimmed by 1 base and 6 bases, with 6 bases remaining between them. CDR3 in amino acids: CASSLVVPGELFF. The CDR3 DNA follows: TGTGCCAGCAGCTTAGTCGTCCCCGGGGAGCTGTTTTTT.

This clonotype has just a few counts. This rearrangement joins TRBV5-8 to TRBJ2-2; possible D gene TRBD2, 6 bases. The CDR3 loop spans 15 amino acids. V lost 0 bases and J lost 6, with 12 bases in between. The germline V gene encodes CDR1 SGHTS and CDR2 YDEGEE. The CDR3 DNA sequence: TGTGCCAGCAGCTTGGCCGGGAGATGGGCCGGGGAGCTGTTTTTT. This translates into CASSLAGRWAGELFF.

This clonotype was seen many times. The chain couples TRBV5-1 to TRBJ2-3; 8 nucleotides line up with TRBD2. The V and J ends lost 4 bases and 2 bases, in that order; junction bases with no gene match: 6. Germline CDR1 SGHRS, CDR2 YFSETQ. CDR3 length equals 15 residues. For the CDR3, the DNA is TGCGCCAGCAGCCTAAGCGGGGGCGCCACAGATACGCAGTATTTT. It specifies CASSLSGGATDTQYF.

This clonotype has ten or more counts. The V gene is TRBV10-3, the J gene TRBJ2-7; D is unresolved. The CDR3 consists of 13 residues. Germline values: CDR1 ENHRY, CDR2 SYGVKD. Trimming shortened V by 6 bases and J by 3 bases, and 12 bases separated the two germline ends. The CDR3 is CAIRIAGVYEQYF. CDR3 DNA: TGTGCCATCAGGATAGCAGGAGTCTACGAGCAGTACTTC.

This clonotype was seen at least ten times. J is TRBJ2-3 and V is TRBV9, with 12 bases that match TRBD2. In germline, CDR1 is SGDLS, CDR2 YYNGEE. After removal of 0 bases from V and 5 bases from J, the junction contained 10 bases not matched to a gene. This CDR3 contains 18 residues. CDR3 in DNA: TGTGCCAGCAGCGTAGATCTAGCGGGAGGGCCCTATGGAGATACGCAGTATTTT. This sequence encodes CASSVDLAGGPYGDTQYF.

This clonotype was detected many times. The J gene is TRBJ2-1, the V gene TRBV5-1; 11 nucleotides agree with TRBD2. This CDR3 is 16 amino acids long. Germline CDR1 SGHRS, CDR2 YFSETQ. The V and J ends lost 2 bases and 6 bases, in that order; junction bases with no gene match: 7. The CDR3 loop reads CASSFLAGGPLNEQFF. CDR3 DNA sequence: TGCGCCAGCAGCTTCTTAGCGGGGGGGCCTCTCAATGAGCAGTTCTTC. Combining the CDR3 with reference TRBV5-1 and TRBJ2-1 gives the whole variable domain KAGVTQTPRYLIKTRGQQVTLSCSPISGHRSVSWYQQTPGQGLQFLFEYFSETQRNKGNFPGRFSGRQFSNSRSEMNVSTLELGDSALYLCASSFLAGGPLNEQFFGPGTRLTVL.

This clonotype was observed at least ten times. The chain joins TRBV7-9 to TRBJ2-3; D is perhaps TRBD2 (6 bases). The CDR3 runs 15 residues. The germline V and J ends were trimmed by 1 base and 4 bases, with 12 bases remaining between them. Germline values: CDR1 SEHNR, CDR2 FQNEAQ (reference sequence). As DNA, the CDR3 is TGTGCCAGCAGCTTAGACCTAGCGTACGCAGATACGCAGTATTTT. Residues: CASSLDLAYADTQYF. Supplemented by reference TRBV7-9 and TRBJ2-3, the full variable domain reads DTGVSQNPRHKITKRGQNVTFRCDPISEHNRLYWYRQTLGQGPEFLTYFQNEAQLEKSRLLSDRFSAERPKGSFSTLEIQRTEQGDSAMYLCASSLDLAYADTQYFGPGTRLTVL.

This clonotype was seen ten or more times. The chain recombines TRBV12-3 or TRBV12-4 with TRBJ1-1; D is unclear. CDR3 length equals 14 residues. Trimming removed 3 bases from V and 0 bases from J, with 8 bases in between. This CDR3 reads CASSFQEMNTEAFF. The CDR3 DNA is TGTGCCAGCAGTTTTCAGGAGATGAACACTGAAGCTTTCTTT.

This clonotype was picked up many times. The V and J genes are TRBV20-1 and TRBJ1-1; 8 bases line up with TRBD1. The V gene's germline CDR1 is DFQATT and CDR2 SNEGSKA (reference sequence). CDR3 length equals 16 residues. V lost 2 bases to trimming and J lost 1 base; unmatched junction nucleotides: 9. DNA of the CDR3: TGCAGTGCTAGATCAGCTCTGGGACAGGAGAACACTGAAGCTTTCTTT. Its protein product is CSARSALGQENTEAFF.

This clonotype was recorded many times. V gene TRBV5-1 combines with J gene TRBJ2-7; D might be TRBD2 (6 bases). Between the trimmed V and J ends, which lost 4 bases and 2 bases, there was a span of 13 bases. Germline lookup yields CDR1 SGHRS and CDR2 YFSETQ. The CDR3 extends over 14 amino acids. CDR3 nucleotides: TGCGCCAGCAGCACCAGCGGGCAGACCTACGAGCAGTACTTC. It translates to CASSTSGQTYEQYF.

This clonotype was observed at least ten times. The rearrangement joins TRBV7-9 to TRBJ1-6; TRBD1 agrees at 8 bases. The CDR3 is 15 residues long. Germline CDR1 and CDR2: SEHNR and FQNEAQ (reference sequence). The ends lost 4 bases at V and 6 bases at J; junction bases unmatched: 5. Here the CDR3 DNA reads TGTGCCAGCAGCTACCTGACAGGGGCTAATTCACCCCTCCACTTT. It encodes CASSYLTGANSPLHF. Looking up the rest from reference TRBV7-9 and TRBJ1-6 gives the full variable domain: DTGVSQNPRHKITKRGQNVTFRCDPISEHNRLYWYRQTLGQGPEFLTYFQNEAQLEKSRLLSDRFSAERPKGSFSTLEIQRTEQGDSAMYLCASSYLTGANSPLHFGNGTRLTVT.

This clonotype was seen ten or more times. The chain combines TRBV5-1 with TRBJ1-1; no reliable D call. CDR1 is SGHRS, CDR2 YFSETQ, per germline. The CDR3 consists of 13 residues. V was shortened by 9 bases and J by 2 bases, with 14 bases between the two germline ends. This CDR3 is CATRYGENTEAFF. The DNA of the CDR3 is TGCGCCACCAGGTACGGAGAAAACACTGAAGCTTTCTTT.